These T cell receptor beta chains were read from a single sample in a study of T cells in Graves' hyperthyroidism and ophthalmopathy. TCRdb itself ran the multiplex PCR reads through MiXCR, one entry per CDR3 protein. The table records some 580,000 distinct CDR3 sequences, roughly a sixth of them present only once. What was sequenced was blood. The source is a woman aged 40 to 50 with Graves' ophthalmopathy. The CDR3 runs from the conserved cysteine through the conserved F or W. D genes are given only for firm matches. A row's size may be missing; if present it is once, few, many or a size class.

V gene	D gene	J gene	clone size	CDR3 protein	CDR3 DNA
TRBV28	TRBD1	TRBJ1-1	few	CASRGQGGHEAFF	TGTGCCAGCAGGGGGCAGGGGGGACATGAAGCTTTCTTT
TRBV6-1	.	TRBJ2-2	many	CASSEWRNSGELFF	TGTGCCAGCAGTGAATGGAGGAACAGCGGGGAGCTGTTTTTT
TRBV7-9	.	TRBJ2-7	many	CASSSLSDREVYEQYF	TGTGCCAGCAGCTCCCTGAGCGACAGGGAGGTCTACGAGCAGTACTTC
TRBV28	.	TRBJ2-7	many	CASSPLIGSAYEQYF	TGTGCCAGCAGCCCCCTCATAGGTTCTGCCTACGAGCAGTACTTC
TRBV28	.	TRBJ2-1	many	CASSDSYNEQFF	TGTGCCAGCAGTGATTCATACAATGAGCAGTTCTTC
TRBV5-1	.	TRBJ2-7	many	CASSLDGGSEQYF	TGCGCCAGCAGCTTGGATGGTGGGAGCGAGCAGTACTTC
TRBV20-1	.	TRBJ1-6	few	CSARHGGSYNSPLHF	TGCAGTGCTAGACACGGAGGCTCCTATAATTCACCCCTCCACTTT
TRBV30	TRBD1	TRBJ2-1	many	CAWSPGTVYNEQFF	TGTGCCTGGAGTCCTGGGACAGTCTACAATGAGCAGTTCTTC
TRBV6-5	.	TRBJ1-2	few	CASSYSNRKLTGYTF	TGTGCCAGCAGTTACTCGAACAGGAAGTTAACCGGCTACACCTTC
TRBV20-1	.	TRBJ2-3	many	CSATAGQNTDTQYF	TGCAGTGCTACGGCGGGTCAGAACACAGATACGCAGTATTTT
TRBV7-2	.	TRBJ2-5	many	CASSLGPRKETQYF	TGTGCCAGCAGCTTAGGTCCAAGAAAAGAGACCCAGTACTTC
TRBV28	TRBD1	TRBJ1-2	many	CAIPKGIQGDGYTF	TGTGCCATTCCGAAGGGTATCCAGGGGGATGGCTACACCTTC
TRBV28	TRBD1	TRBJ1-1	many	CASSLDRGRPTEAFF	TGTGCCAGCAGTTTGGACAGGGGGCGTCCCACTGAAGCTTTCTTT
TRBV5-1	.	TRBJ2-7	.	CASSLGLYNEQYF	TGCGCCAGCAGCTTGGGACTTTACAATGAGCAGTACTTC
TRBV15	.	TRBJ2-4	few	CATSSPLTEAGKNIQYF	TGTGCCACCAGCAGTCCCCTAACGGAGGCGGGCAAAAACATTCAGTACTTC
TRBV2	TRBD1	TRBJ2-2	many	CASSEPRDRNTGELFF	TGTGCCAGCAGTGAACCGAGGGACAGAAACACCGGGGAGCTGTTTTTT
TRBV12-3/TRBV12-4	.	TRBJ2-5	many	CASSHQVEETQYF	TGTGCCAGCAGTCATCAGGTAGAAGAGACCCAGTACTTC
TRBV12-3/TRBV12-4	TRBD1	TRBJ1-5	many	CASSQGAYQPQHF	TGTGCCAGCAGTCAGGGGGCCTATCAGCCCCAGCATTTT
TRBV18	.	TRBJ2-5	many	CASSPAFQETQYF	TGTGCCAGCTCACCAGCCTTCCAAGAGACCCAGTACTTC
TRBV2	.	TRBJ2-2	.	CASKGSSNTGELFF	TGTGCCAGCAAAGGCTCCTCGAACACCGGGGAGCTGTTTTTT
TRBV7-8	.	TRBJ2-6	.	CASSFHQGPSSGANVLTF	TGTGCCAGCAGCTTTCACCAGGGGCCTTCATCTGGGGCCAACGTCCTGACTTTC
TRBV10-3	.	TRBJ2-3	few	CAIRGSQSTDTQYF	TGTGCCATCAGGGGGAGTCAGAGCACAGATACGCAGTATTTT
TRBV28	.	TRBJ2-5	many	CASNPRLRAWETQYF	TGTGCCAGCAATCCCCGTCTAAGGGCGTGGGAGACCCAGTACTTC
TRBV7-8	TRBD1	TRBJ2-1	.	CASSSPTGGSYNEQFF	TGTGCCAGCAGCTCCCCGACAGGGGGCTCCTACAATGAGCAGTTCTTC
TRBV5-1	TRBD2	TRBJ2-1	once	CASSPLIGPGGDTQFF	TGCGCCAGCAGCCCTCTAATCGGGCCGGGGGGAGATACGCAGTTCTTC
TRBV7-2	.	TRBJ1-2	few	CASSSVPGQGLRGYTF	TGTGCCAGCAGCTCGGTCCCGGGGCAGGGATTAAGAGGCTACACCTTC
TRBV9	TRBD2	TRBJ2-2	.	CASSHFGTSVSTGELFF	TGTGCCAGCAGCCACTTTGGGACTAGCGTATCCACCGGGGAGCTGTTTTTT
TRBV29-1	.	TRBJ2-3	.	CSVNPFLADSTDTQYF	TGCAGCGTTAACCCCTTCCTAGCTGATAGCACAGATACGCAGTATTTT
TRBV2	TRBD1	TRBJ1-6	many	CASSRQGDNSPLHF	TGTGCCAGCAGTCGACAGGGGGATAATTCACCCCTCCACTTT
TRBV5-1	.	TRBJ2-4	few	CASSSRGLDKNIQYF	TGCGCCAGCAGCTCCAGGGGACTGGACAAAAACATTCAGTACTTC
TRBV5-1	.	TRBJ2-1	few	CASSRQGGPNEQFF	TGCGCCAGCAGCCGTCAGGGCGGCCCCAATGAGCAGTTCTTC
TRBV6-5	.	TRBJ2-5	few	CASSSRHETQYF	TGTGCCAGCAGTTCCCGTCATGAGACCCAGTACTTC
TRBV6-1	.	TRBJ1-1	few	CASSTSGTAFYAFF	TGTGCCAGCAGTACCTCCGGGACGGCATTTTATGCTTTCTTT
TRBV7-6	.	TRBJ2-2	.	CASSPRVDGELFF	TGTGCCAGCAGCCCGAGGGTTGACGGGGAGCTGTTTTTT
TRBV19	.	TRBJ2-3	few	CASSIGRRGSTDTQYF	TGTGCCAGTAGTATCGGGCGGAGGGGTAGCACAGATACGCAGTATTTT
TRBV7-9	.	TRBJ2-7	many	CASTPGGGKIYEQYF	TGTGCCAGCACCCCTGGCGGGGGCAAAATCTACGAGCAGTACTTC
TRBV27	.	TRBJ2-5	many	CASSLRRGGQETQYF	TGTGCCAGCAGTCTCCGGAGGGGGGGCCAAGAGACCCAGTACTTC
TRBV15	TRBD2	TRBJ2-1	few	CATSRRPGLAGEGQFF	TGTGCCACCAGCAGAAGACCGGGACTAGCGGGAGAAGGGCAGTTCTTC
TRBV10-3	TRBD2	TRBJ2-3	few	CAISDPKRGTDTQYF	TGTGCCATCAGTGATCCTAAGCGGGGTACAGATACGCAGTATTTT
TRBV27	.	TRBJ2-3	once	CAGSLSGDTQYF	TGTGCCGGCAGTTTAAGCGGAGATACGCAGTATTTT
TRBV24-1	TRBD1	TRBJ2-7	once	CATTRGDRGYEQYF	TGTGCCACCACGCGGGGCGACAGGGGCTACGAGCAGTACTTC
TRBV3-1	.	TRBJ1-3	many	CASSQGGGLGNTIYF	TGTGCCAGCAGCCAAGGCGGGGGGCTCGGAAACACCATATATTTT
TRBV6-5	TRBD2	TRBJ2-5	few	CASSYGVSGGQETQYF	TGTGCCAGCAGTTACGGGGTTAGCGGGGGCCAAGAGACCCAGTACTTC
TRBV5-5	TRBD1	TRBJ2-3	few	CASRKPGTGSTDTQYF	TGTGCCAGCAGGAAACCCGGGACAGGGAGCACAGATACGCAGTATTTT
TRBV7-2	.	TRBJ2-7	many	CASSTMTGFSYEQYF	TGTGCCAGCAGCACGATGACGGGGTTCAGCTACGAGCAGTACTTC
TRBV18	.	TRBJ2-7	few	CASSGMIEQYF	TGTGCCAGCTCCGGTATGATTGAGCAGTACTTC
TRBV4-2	.	TRBJ2-3	.	CASRLEPGTDTQYF	TGTGCCAGCAGATTGGAGCCGGGCACAGATACGCAGTATTTT
TRBV27	.	TRBJ2-1	many	CASIMPGHQFF	TGTGCCAGCATCATGCCGGGACACCAGTTCTTC
TRBV24-1	TRBD1	TRBJ2-3	many	CATSDWGTGTSTDTQYF	TGTGCCACCAGTGATTGGGGGACAGGGACTAGCACAGATACGCAGTATTTT
TRBV5-6	.	TRBJ2-1	.	CASSFGTQEQFF	TGTGCCAGCAGCTTCGGGACCCAGGAGCAGTTCTTC
TRBV9	.	TRBJ2-5	.	CAGSVGAGPETQYF	TGTGCCGGCAGCGTAGGGGCAGGGCCGGAGACCCAGTACTTC
TRBV11-2	TRBD1	TRBJ1-1	many	CASSLAGGDTEAFF	TGTGCCAGCAGCTTAGCAGGGGGAGACACTGAAGCTTTCTTT
TRBV13	.	TRBJ2-1	many	CASSLAYEQFF	TGTGCCAGCAGCTTAGCATACGAGCAGTTCTTC
TRBV5-1	.	TRBJ2-3	few	CASSLAWSSTDTQYF	TGCGCCAGCAGCTTGGCCTGGTCTAGCACAGATACGCAGTATTTT
TRBV19	.	TRBJ1-5	.	CASGDLRNQPQHF	TGTGCCAGTGGGGACCTTCGCAATCAGCCCCAGCATTTT
TRBV29-1	.	TRBJ1-2	.	CSAGGWQGQGGYTF	TGCAGCGCTGGCGGGTGGCAGGGTCAGGGTGGCTACACCTTC
TRBV5-1	TRBD1	TRBJ2-2	.	CASSKGQVANTGELFF	TGCGCCAGCAGCAAGGGACAGGTTGCGAACACCGGGGAGCTGTTTTTT
TRBV11-2	.	TRBJ2-3	many	CASSSRSGATGDTQYF	TGTGCCAGCAGTTCGAGATCAGGGGCCACGGGGGATACGCAGTATTTT
TRBV6-1	TRBD1	TRBJ1-1	many	CASSLHGTDTEAFF	TGTGCCAGCAGTTTGCACGGGACAGACACTGAAGCTTTCTTT